The 25 T cell receptor beta chains reported below all come from one sample, sequenced in a study of T cells in localized non-small cell lung cancer. Data came from immunoSEQ multiplex PCR; TCRdb stores just in-frame clones and leaves some out. The sample yields tens of thousands of clones, around 87% seen once. This sample comprised PBMCs, obtained before any cancer treatment. Receptors were obtained from a man aged 40 to 69 with stage II squamous cell lung carcinoma.

This clone was found once. V and J are TRBV5-5 and TRBJ2-5, with 10 bases that match TRBD2. Per the germline V gene, CDR1 is SGHKS and CDR2 is YYEKEE (reference sequence). Trimming removed 7 bases from V and 2 bases from J; junction bases left unmatched: 8. The CDR3 consists of 15 residues. The CDR3 loop is CASLPGLAYQETQYF. For the CDR3, the DNA is TGTGCCAGCCTACCGGGACTAGCGTATCAAGAGACCCAGTACTTC.

The chain has TRBV7-9 and TRBJ2-2; 7 bases map to TRBD1. This CDR3 is built from 15 residues. V was clipped by 6 bases and J by 1 base; unmatched bases: 5. The germline CDR1 and CDR2 sequences are SEHNR and FQNEAQ (reference sequence). The CDR3, as DNA: TGTGCCAGCAGGCCCGGGACAGTGAACACCGGGGAGCTGTTTTTT. Protein sequence: CASRPGTVNTGELFF.

This chain links TRBV9 with TRBJ2-7; a weak D match, TRBD1 (5 bases). Germline CDR1 is SGDLS and CDR2 is YYNGEE. V dropped 0 bases and J dropped 1 base, with 11 bases sitting between them. The CDR3 sequence is 15 residues long. CDR3 sequence (DNA): TGTGCCAGCAGCGTAGAGGCAGGGTCGTCCTACGAGCAGTACTTC. This gives the protein CASSVEAGSSYEQYF.

The V and J genes are TRBV5-1 and TRBJ2-3; possibly TRBD1 for D (5 bases). Germline V gene sequence: CDR1 SGHRS, CDR2 YFSETQ. The V end was cut by 0 bases, the J end by 4 bases, with 9 bases between. The CDR3 length is 14 residues. The CDR3 region has the DNA TGCGCCAGCAGCTTGGGTTGGGGCGCAGATACGCAGTATTTT. Translated, it gives CASSLGWGADTQYF. The entire variable domain, with the rest obtained from reference TRBV5-1 and TRBJ2-3, is as follows: KAGVTQTPRYLIKTRGQQVTLSCSPISGHRSVSWYQQTPGQGLQFLFEYFSETQRNKGNFPGRFSGRQFSNSRSEMNVSTLELGDSALYLCASSLGWGADTQYFGPGTRLTVL.

This chain joins TRBV18 and TRBJ1-1, with D possibly being TRBD1 (6 bases). CDR3 length: 15 amino acids. Per the germline V gene, CDR1 is KGHSH and CDR2 is LQKENI. Trimming removed 0 bases at V and 5 bases at J, with 13 bases between. CDR3 sequence reads: CASSPPNREETEAFF. The CDR3 DNA follows: TGTGCCAGCTCACCACCCAACAGGGAGGAGACTGAAGCTTTCTTT.

On this clone itself: No DNA is shown, since the ends of the CDR3 on it are uncertain; the CDR3 is the one TCRdb lists. J is TRBJ1-5 and V is TRBV5-6. Termini included, the CDR3 measures 15 amino acids. Germline loops: CDR1 SGHDT, CDR2 YYEEEE. CDR3 loop: CASSLWGAEFSPSIF.

The chain uses TRBV19 and TRBJ2-3; the D gene is possibly TRBD2 (5 bases). Germline CDR1 LNHDA, CDR2 SQIVND (reference sequence). Trimming removed 7 bases at V and 4 bases at J, with 9 bases between. This CDR3 is built from 12 residues. The CDR3 spells CASNSEPDTQYF. The CDR3 DNA follows: TGTGCCAGTAATAGCGAGCCAGATACGCAGTATTTT.

The chain joins TRBV9 to TRBJ1-6; D may be TRBD1 (5 bases). The CDR3 is 14 residues long. V lost 0 bases and J 7 bases, leaving 8 bases between the germline ends. Germline CDR1 reads SGDLS; CDR2 reads YYNGEE. Here the CDR3 DNA reads TGTGCCAGCAGCGTAGAGGACAACAATTCACCCCTCCACTTT. This translates into CASSVEDNNSPLHF.

This clone showed up just a few times. V usage is TRBV4-3 and J usage is TRBJ1-2, with D perhaps matching TRBD1 (6 bases). The V end lost 1 base, the J end lost 7 bases, and 16 bases lay between the germline ends. Germline values: CDR1 LGHNA, CDR2 YSLEER. The CDR3 consists of 15 residues. The CDR3 is CASSQVGHRSAGYTF. The DNA of the CDR3 is TGCGCCAGCAGCCAAGTGGGACACAGGTCGGCTGGCTACACCTTC.

The gene calls are TRBV7-3 and TRBJ2-3, with TRBD1 matching over 7 bases. This CDR3 has 16 residues. Germline loops: CDR1 SGHTA, CDR2 FQGTGA. Trimming cost V 8 bases and J 2 bases; bases outside gene matches: 13. Here the CDR3 reads CASLYPMDRYTDTQYF. The CDR3 DNA is TGTGCCAGCCTTTATCCTATGGACAGGTACACAGATACGCAGTATTTT.

The V call is TRBV5-4, the J call TRBJ1-1; 7 bases are shared with TRBD1. V lost 0 bases and J lost 1; bases outside the gene matches: 3. This CDR3 contains 15 residues. Germline values: CDR1 SGHNT, CDR2 YYREEE (reference sequence). DNA of the CDR3: TGTGCCAGCAGCTTGGAGGGGGCGCGGAACACTGAAGCTTTCTTT. Protein: CASSLEGARNTEAFF.

The V gene is TRBV27, the J gene TRBJ1-2; D call uncertain. This CDR3 region has 12 residues. Germline V lookup: CDR1 MNHEY, CDR2 SMNVEV (reference sequence). V lost 9 bases and J 6 bases, leaving 14 bases between the germline ends. CDR3 sequence reads: CAREMLPNGYTF. The CDR3 coding sequence is TGTGCCAGGGAGATGCTACCGAATGGCTACACCTTC.

The chain is built from TRBV6-5 and TRBJ1-4; TRBD1 aligns across 7 bases. From germline, CDR1 is MNHEY and CDR2 SVGAGI. CDR3 size: 14 residues. Unmatched junction bases numbered 4, after V lost 2 bases and J lost 7 bases. CDR3 loop: CASSYGQEGEKLFF. The CDR3 nucleotides are TGTGCCAGCAGTTACGGACAGGAGGGTGAAAAACTGTTTTTT.

The chain combines TRBV7-6 with TRBJ1-3; the D gene is possibly TRBD1 (5 bases). The CDR3 has 15 amino acids. Germline V gene data show CDR1 as SGHVS and CDR2 as FNYEAQ. Trimming left V 5 bases short and J 0 bases short, with 11 bases between. CDR3 sequence (DNA): TGTGCCAGCAGCCCGACGGGGACCTCTGGAAACACCATATATTTT. Encoded protein: CASSPTGTSGNTIYF.

Here the CDR3 reads CASSPGTRSNQPQHF. The DNA of the CDR3 is TGTGCCAGTAGTCCCGGGACACGGAGCAATCAGCCCCAGCATTTT. V is TRBV19 and J is TRBJ1-5; weak D call: TRBD1 (6 bases). Germline CDR1 LNHDA, CDR2 SQIVND (reference sequence). CDR3 size: 15 residues. The V end was cut by 5 bases, the J end by 1 base, with 12 bases between.

V gene TRBV11-3 combines with J gene TRBJ2-7; 9 bases map to TRBD1. J lost 4 bases, V lost 4 bases, and 8 bases had no gene match. The CDR3 consists of 15 residues. Germline loops: CDR1 SGHNT, CDR2 YENEEA. As DNA, the CDR3 is TGTGCCAGCAGCTCCAGCGTGACAGGGGGATACGAGCAGTACTTC. Translating it yields CASSSSVTGGYEQYF.

V gene TRBV7-3 combines with J gene TRBJ2-7; D is possibly TRBD1 (5 bases). The germline V and J ends were trimmed by 1 base and 3 bases, with 10 bases remaining between them. CDR3 size: 14 residues. Germline V gene lookup returns CDR1 SGHTA and CDR2 FQGTGA. The CDR3 sequence: CASSLMGQGYEQYF. The CDR3 DNA is TGTGCCAGCAGCTTAATGGGTCAGGGCTACGAGCAGTACTTC.

Concerning this clone itself: The same CDR3 is also encoded by other DNA sequences in this sample. The chain employs TRBV5-1 and TRBJ2-3; D may be TRBD1 or TRBD2 (5 bases each). CDR1 is SGHRS, CDR2 YFSETQ, per germline. Trimming stripped 0 bases from V and 3 bases from J, with 8 bases between. CDR3 length: 14 residues. CDR3 DNA sequence: TGCGCCAGCAGCTTGGTGGGGGTGACAGATACGCAGTATTTT. Translation gives CASSLVGVTDTQYF. Full variable domain (remainder filled in from reference TRBV5-1 and TRBJ2-3): KAGVTQTPRYLIKTRGQQVTLSCSPISGHRSVSWYQQTPGQGLQFLFEYFSETQRNKGNFPGRFSGRQFSNSRSEMNVSTLELGDSALYLCASSLVGVTDTQYFGPGTRLTVL.

This rearrangement joins TRBV4-1 to TRBJ1-3; D is ambiguous. Trimming removed 0 bases at V and 4 bases at J, with 13 bases between. The CDR3 loop spans 16 amino acids. The V gene's germline CDR1 is MGHRA and CDR2 YSYEKL. The CDR3 is CASSQDHGFKGNTIYF. The CDR3 coding sequence is TGCGCCAGCAGCCAAGATCACGGTTTCAAGGGAAACACCATATATTTT.

The chain carries TRBV6-1 and TRBJ2-3; no firm D call. Per germline, CDR1 MNHNS and CDR2 SASEGT. V lost 2 bases, J lost 0 bases, and 9 bases lay in between. The CDR3 is 15 residues long. The CDR3 sequence: CASSESMQSTDTQYF. The CDR3 region has the DNA TGTGCCAGCAGTGAATCTATGCAGAGCACAGATACGCAGTATTTT.

This chain joins TRBV11-2 and TRBJ2-3; D perhaps matches TRBD2 (6 bases). Per the germline V gene, CDR1 is SGHAT and CDR2 is FQNNGV. The germline V and J ends were trimmed by 5 bases and 4 bases, with 7 bases remaining between them. The CDR3 is 12 residues long. The CDR3: CASSRLADTQYF. The CDR3 bases are TGTGCCAGCAGCCGACTAGCAGATACGCAGTATTTT. Using reference TRBV11-2 and TRBJ2-3 for the parts outside the CDR3, the full variable domain is EAGVAQSPRYKIIEKRQSVAFWCNPISGHATLYWYQQILGQGPKLLIQFQNNGVVDDSQLPKDRFSAERLKGVDSTLKIQPAKLEDSAVYLCASSRLADTQYFGPGTRLTVL.

This chain links TRBV11-3 with TRBJ2-6; D uncertain. The CDR3 sequence is 13 residues long. V lost 4 bases and J 4 bases, leaving 5 bases between the germline ends. Germline V gene data show CDR1 as SGHNT and CDR2 as YENEEA. The CDR3 loop is CASSSRGANVLTF. In nucleotides, the CDR3 is TGTGCCAGCAGCTCCCGGGGGGCCAACGTCCTGACTTTC. Together with reference TRBV11-3 and TRBJ2-6, the CDR3 gives the full variable domain: EAGVVQSPRYKIIEKKQPVAFWCNPISGHNTLYWYLQNLGQGPELLIRYENEEAVDDSQLPKDRFSAERLKGVDSTLKIQPAELGDSAVYLCASSSRGANVLTFGAGSRLTVL.

The rearrangement joins TRBV10-3 to TRBJ2-1; 7 nucleotides match TRBD2. Unmatched junction bases numbered 8, after V lost 11 bases and J lost 10 bases. CDR1 ENHRY and CDR2 SYGVKD come from the germline V gene. This CDR3 is built from 11 residues. The CDR3 nucleotides are TGTGCCTCAAGGACTAGAGACGAGCAGTTCTTC. Amino acid sequence: CASRTRDEQFF.

This clone was found a few times. This chain links TRBV19 with TRBJ1-2; 7 bases match TRBD1. Germline-derived CDR1 and CDR2 are LNHDA and SQIVND (reference sequence). The J segment lost 4 bases and the V segment lost 7 bases, leaving 6 bases of the junction unmatched. This CDR3 has 13 amino acids. The CDR3 sequence: CASTEGGSYGYTF. DNA for the CDR3: TGTGCCAGTACAGAAGGGGGCAGCTATGGCTACACCTTC. The entire variable domain, with the rest obtained from reference TRBV19 and TRBJ1-2, is as follows: DGGITQSPKYLFRKEGQNVTLSCEQNLNHDAMYWYRQDPGQGLRLIYYSQIVNDFQKGDIAEGYSVSREKKESFPLTVTSAQKNPTAFYLCASTEGGSYGYTFGSGTRLTVV.

The chain recombines TRBV7-3 with TRBJ2-1, with 8 bases identical to TRBD2. Looked up from germline, CDR1 is SGHTA and CDR2 is FQGTGA. The CDR3 contains 16 residues. With V trimmed by 4 bases and J by 8 bases, 13 bases remained unmatched. The CDR3 loop is CASSSPTGGGRDEQFF. The CDR3 DNA follows: TGTGCCAGCAGCTCCCCTACGGGAGGGGGTCGGGATGAGCAGTTCTTC.